This TCR beta chain originates from a study of persistence of HIV-infected CD4 T cells (dated by TCRdb to 2020 to 2022). For the study in its entirety: CMV- and HIV-1 Gag-responding CD4+ T cells were isolated from ART-treated individuals so that antigen-driven clonal expansion of HIV-1-infected cells could be examined. The median time the participants had spent on suppressive ART was less than 9 years. Peripheral blood samples of up to 180 mL were collected at multiple time points, except for a couple of participants, who underwent leukapheresis at a single time point. The clonality of all cells in each sorted population was measured by TCRbeta sequencing, and the clonality of infected cells was measured by proviral sequencing. For the TCR cluster analysis across participants, fewer than 10 participants were included for CMV and six or seven participants for Gag. The research as a whole found: Degenerate expanded CDR3beta sequences were enriched in antigen-responding cells, suggesting convergent selection of CD4+ responses to CMV and Gag. Bulk TCR analyses could not be restricted to the rare CMV-responding cells that actually carried HIV-1 proviruses. Within the same sorted populations, TCR oligoclonality correlated with proviral oligoclonality. The study involved few individuals and tested only a limited range of antigens. TCRbeta richness in CMV- and Gag-responding cells was significantly lower than in anti-CD3/anti-CD28-responding cells; CMV-responding cells had higher oligoclonality than CD3/CD28-stimulated and Gag-responding cells.

Compared with germline, V lacks 5 bases and J lacks 1 base; bases without a gene match: 8. For CDR1 and CDR2, the germline V gene (reference sequence) lists SEHNR and FQNEAQ. The CDR3 goes from the cysteine to the phenylalanine over 16 residues. The retained sequence is limited to the CDR3, 48 bases, with the frame set at the first base. On this clone itself: Its cognate antigen has yet to be identified. Base qualities are not recorded, but no much larger clone differs from it by a single base.

The immunoSEQ hsTCRB assay version 4 in survey mode was used to sequence TCRbeta repertoires from genomic DNA. Genomic DNA was diluted to approximately 10 ng/uL, and up to 1 ug per sample was used for TCRbeta sequencing. The authors processed their data as follows. TCRbeta data analysis was done in ImmunoSeq Analyzer 3.0, and diversity was calculated on productive nucleotide rearrangements. Using the Immunarch R package, lower-bound TCR diversity was estimated with the improved Chao index and clonality was estimated with the Gini coefficient. Nucleotide rearrangements that differed but encoded the same CDR3beta amino acid sequence were counted as separate clonotypes. Differential abundance analysis found TCRbeta sequences that were significantly enriched in antigen-responding cells compared with anti-CD3/anti-CD28-activated cells. TCRs were clustered by predicted peptide-MHC specificity with GLIPH2, both within individual participants and across merged participant data sets. Drawn from immuneACCESS, this table holds only the in-frame rearrangements with V and J called that TCRdb kept. Clones are partly lost; checked studies trace under half to an unresolved V gene and leave the rest unexplained. V, J and clone size are taken as reported in that table, and D and trimming were inferred from the DNA itself. The sample table lists 25,000 to 35,000 clones, 82% of them with a count of one. The leading ten clones occupy about 0.86% of the sample.

This specimen's treatment or condition label, interpreted: suppressive antiretroviral therapy. Lysates of CMV-infected fibroblasts were used at 8 to 10 ug/mL for cell stimulation. Memory populations depleted of antigen-responding cells were obtained by sorting nonresponding CD40L-negative CD69-negative CD45RO-high memory CD4+ T cells. HIV-1-infected adults in whom suppressive ART had been started during chronic infection were enrolled as participants. Participants had undetectable plasma HIV-1 RNA below 50 copies/mL for at least 4 years. To be included, a participant needed positive CMV serology and a CD4+ T cell count above 400 cells/uL. Before stimulation, PBMCs were isolated using density centrifugation and depleted of CD8+ T cells. For about 20 hours, CD8-depleted PBMCs were stimulated with anti-CD28/CD49d costimulation, a CD40-blocking antibody, and enfuvirtide, which was added to prevent new infections. Cells were sorted on a Beckman Coulter MoFlo Legacy or XDP sorter, with propidium iodide excluding dead cells. Genomic DNA was extracted using the QIAamp DNA Mini Kit for samples with more than one million cells and using the Quick-DNA Microprep Kit for all other samples.

This clonotype was obtained from an adult man with HIV who was CMV-seropositive. Material: CD4+ T cells sorted from PBMCs after 18-hour stimulation, obtained from a patient who received antiretroviral therapy. The meaning of the sample's cell subset or site label: CD40L-CD69- CD45RO-high memory CD4 T cells not responding to CMV lysate. The chain was built from TRBV7-9 and TRBJ1-5; a stretch of 7 junction bases matches TRBD1. The DNA sequence is as follows: TGTGCCAGCAGCCGTTCGACAGGGACCAGCAATCAGCCCCAGCATTTT. Its translation is CASSRSTGTSNQPQHF.